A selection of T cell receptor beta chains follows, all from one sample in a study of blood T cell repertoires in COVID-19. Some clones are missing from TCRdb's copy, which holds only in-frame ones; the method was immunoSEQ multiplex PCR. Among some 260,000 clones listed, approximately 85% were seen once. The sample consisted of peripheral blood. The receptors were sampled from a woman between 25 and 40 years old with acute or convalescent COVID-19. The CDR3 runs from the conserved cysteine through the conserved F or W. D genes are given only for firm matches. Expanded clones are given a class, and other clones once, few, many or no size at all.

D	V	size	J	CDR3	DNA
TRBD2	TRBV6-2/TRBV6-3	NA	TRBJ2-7	CASSYIPGTSGIYEQYF	TGTGCCAGCAGTTACATCCCCGGGACTAGCGGGATCTACGAGCAGTACTTC
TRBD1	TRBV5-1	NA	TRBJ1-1	CASSLVGTGLNTEAFF	TGCGCCAGCAGCTTGGTTGGGACAGGGCTGAACACTGAAGCTTTCTTT
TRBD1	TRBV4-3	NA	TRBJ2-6	CASSLRDRGISGANVLTF	TGCGCCAGCAGCCTGCGGGACAGGGGCATCTCTGGGGCCAACGTCCTGACTTTC
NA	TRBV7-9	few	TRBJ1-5	CASSPSGGPGNQPQHF	TGTGCCAGCAGCCCCAGTGGGGGCCCGGGCAATCAGCCCCAGCATTTT
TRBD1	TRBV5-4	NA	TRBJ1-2	CASSPGTGDRYGYTF	TGTGCCAGCAGCCCTGGGACAGGGGACCGCTATGGCTACACCTTC
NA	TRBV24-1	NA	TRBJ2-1	CATSDQQGPYNEQFF	TGTGCCACCAGTGATCAACAGGGCCCCTACAATGAGCAGTTCTTC
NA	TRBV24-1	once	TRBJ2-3	CATSDAPRDPSTDTQYF	TGTGCCACCAGTGATGCTCCGAGGGATCCTAGCACAGATACGCAGTATTTT
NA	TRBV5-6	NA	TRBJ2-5	CASSLQQDQETQYF	TGTGCCAGCAGCTTGCAGCAGGACCAAGAGACCCAGTACTTC
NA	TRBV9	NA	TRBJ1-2	CASYAGIHGYTF	TGTGCCAGCTATGCGGGAATCCATGGCTACACCTTC
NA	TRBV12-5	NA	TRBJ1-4	CASGYGEKLFF	TGTGCTAGTGGTTACGGTGAAAAACTGTTTTTT
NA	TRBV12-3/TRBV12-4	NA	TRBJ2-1	CASSLNLEQFF	TGTGCCAGCAGTTTAAACCTAGAGCAGTTCTTC
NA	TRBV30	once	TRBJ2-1	CAWRAVAYNEQFF	TGTGCCTGGAGGGCAGTGGCCTACAATGAGCAGTTCTTC
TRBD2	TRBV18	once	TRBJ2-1	CASSPRGLAGDNEQFF	TGTGCCAGCTCACCACGGGGACTAGCGGGAGACAATGAGCAGTTCTTC
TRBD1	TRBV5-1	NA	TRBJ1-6	CASSLGQGSPLHF	TGCGCCAGCAGCTTGGGACAGGGTTCACCCCTCCACTTT
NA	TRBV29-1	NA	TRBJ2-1	CSVKSGRSEQFF	TGCAGCGTTAAGTCAGGGCGGAGTGAGCAGTTCTTC
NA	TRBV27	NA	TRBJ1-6	CASSLSPGSPLHF	TGTGCCAGCAGTTTATCCCCCGGTTCACCCCTCCACTTT
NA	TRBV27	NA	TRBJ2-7	CASSFRSGYRVYEQYF	TGTGCCAGCAGTTTTAGGAGTGGTTACAGGGTCTACGAGCAGTACTTC
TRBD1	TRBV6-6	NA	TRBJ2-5	CASRGPKIQETQYF	TGTGCCTCAAGGGGGCCAAAGATCCAAGAGACCCAGTACTTC
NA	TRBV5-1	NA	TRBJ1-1	CASSFRVGAEAFF	TGCGCCAGCAGTTTCAGGGTTGGGGCTGAAGCTTTCTTT
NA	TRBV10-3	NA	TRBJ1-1	CAITVRAGIMNTEAFF	TGTGCCATCACAGTCAGGGCAGGGATTATGAACACTGAAGCTTTCTTT
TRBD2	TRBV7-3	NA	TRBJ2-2	CASSPLGRVGTGELFF	TGTGCCAGCAGCCCCCTCGGGAGGGTTGGCACCGGGGAGCTGTTTTTT
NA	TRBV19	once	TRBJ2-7	CASKPGHEVYEQYF	TGTGCCAGTAAACCGGGACATGAGGTCTACGAGCAGTACTTC
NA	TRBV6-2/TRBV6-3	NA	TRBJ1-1	CASSYPQLRKNTEAFF	TGTGCCAGCAGTTACCCCCAACTCAGGAAGAACACTGAAGCTTTCTTT
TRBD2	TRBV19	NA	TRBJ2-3	CASSPRIAGDTDTQYF	TGTGCCAGTAGTCCCCGAATAGCGGGGGACACAGATACGCAGTATTTT
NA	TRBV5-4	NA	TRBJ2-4	CASSLQGAKNIQYF	TGTGCCAGCAGCTTGCAGGGGGCCAAAAACATTCAGTACTTC
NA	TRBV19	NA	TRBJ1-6	CASIGSSYNSPLHF	TGTGCCAGTATCGGGAGCTCCTATAATTCACCCCTCCACTTT
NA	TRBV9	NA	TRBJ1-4	CASSVGGSGEKLFF	TGTGCCAGCAGCGTAGGTGGTAGCGGTGAAAAACTGTTTTTT
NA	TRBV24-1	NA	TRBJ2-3	CATSDQRWGGSTDTQYF	TGTGCCACCAGTGATCAAAGATGGGGCGGAAGCACAGATACGCAGTATTTT
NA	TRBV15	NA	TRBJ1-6	CATSRVISGLRNNSPLHF	TGTGCCACCAGCAGAGTAATTTCAGGGTTGAGGAATAATTCACCCCTCCACTTT
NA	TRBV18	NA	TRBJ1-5	CASRADGGNQPQHF	TGTGCCAGCAGGGCCGACGGGGGGAATCAGCCCCAGCATTTT
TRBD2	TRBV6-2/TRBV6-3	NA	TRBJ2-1	CASSRLAGGEQFF	TGTGCCAGCAGCAGACTAGCGGGAGGTGAGCAGTTCTTC
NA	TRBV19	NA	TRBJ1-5	CASSISRDKDQPQHF	TGTGCCAGTAGTATCTCTCGGGACAAGGATCAGCCCCAGCATTTT
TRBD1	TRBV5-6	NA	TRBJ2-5	CASSLGGRGQETQYF	TGTGCCAGCAGCTTGGGCGGCAGGGGGCAAGAGACCCAGTACTTC
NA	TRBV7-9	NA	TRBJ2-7	CASILGQGPYEQYF	NA
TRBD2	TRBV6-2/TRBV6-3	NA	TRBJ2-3	CASSYPSGRPIIATQYF	TGTGCCAGCAGTTACCCTAGCGGGAGGCCGATTATCGCTACGCAGTATTTT
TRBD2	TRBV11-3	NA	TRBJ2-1	CASSLAAGLAGGNEQFF	TGTGCCAGCAGCTTAGCCGCGGGACTAGCGGGAGGCAATGAGCAGTTCTTC
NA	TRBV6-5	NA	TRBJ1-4	CASAPRQGLEKLFF	TGTGCCAGCGCCCCCCGGCAGGGATTAGAAAAACTGTTTTTT
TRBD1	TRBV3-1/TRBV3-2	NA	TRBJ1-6	CASSYGDRPNSPLHF	TGTGCCAGCAGCTATGGGGACAGGCCGAATTCACCCCTCCACTTT
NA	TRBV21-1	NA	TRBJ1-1	CASSKEGHQNTEAFF	TGTGCCAGCAGCAAAGAAGGACACCAGAACACTGAAGCTTTCTTT
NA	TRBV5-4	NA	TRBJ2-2	CASSLARGGAGELFF	TGTGCCAGCAGCTTGGCGAGGGGGGGAGCCGGGGAGCTGTTTTTT
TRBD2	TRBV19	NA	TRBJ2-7	CASSRGLADYEQYF	TGTGCCAGTAGTAGGGGACTAGCGGACTACGAGCAGTACTTC
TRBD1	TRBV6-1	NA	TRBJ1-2	CASSEVQGAQAYGYTF	TGTGCCAGCAGTGAAGTACAGGGGGCCCAAGCCTATGGCTACACCTTC
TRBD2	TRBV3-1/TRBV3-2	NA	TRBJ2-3	CASSQEGSGRATDTQYF	TGTGCCAGCAGCCAAGAAGGTAGCGGGAGGGCCACAGATACGCAGTATTTT
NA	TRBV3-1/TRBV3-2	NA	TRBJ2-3	CASSQDPNRVPDTQYF	TGTGCCAGCAGCCAAGATCCCAACAGGGTACCAGATACGCAGTATTTT
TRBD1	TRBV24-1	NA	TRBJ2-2	CATRGQGVSGELFF	TGTGCCACCAGGGGGCAGGGGGTCTCCGGGGAGCTGTTTTTT
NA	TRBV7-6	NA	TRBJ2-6	CASSLVGRGEVPSGANVLTF	TGTGCCAGCAGCCTAGTGGGCAGGGGAGAGGTTCCCTCTGGGGCCAACGTCCTGACTTTC
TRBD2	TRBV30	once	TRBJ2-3	CAWSVLRTRKTDTQYF	TGTGCCTGGAGTGTACTGAGGACTAGAAAAACAGATACGCAGTATTTT
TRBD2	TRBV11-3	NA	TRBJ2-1	CASSGWREPPRNEQFF	TGTGCCAGCAGCGGTTGGCGGGAGCCCCCTAGGAATGAGCAGTTCTTC
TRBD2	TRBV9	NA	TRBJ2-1	CASSPSLAGVLNEQFF	TGTGCCAGCAGCCCCTCTCTAGCGGGAGTGCTCAATGAGCAGTTCTTC
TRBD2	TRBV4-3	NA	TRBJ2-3	CASSQDRLAGESTDTQYF	TGCGCCAGCAGCCAAGATCGGCTAGCGGGAGAGAGCACAGATACGCAGTATTTT
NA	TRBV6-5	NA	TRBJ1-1	CASPSAGVFTEAFF	TGTGCCAGCCCCTCGGCCGGGGTGTTCACTGAAGCTTTCTTT
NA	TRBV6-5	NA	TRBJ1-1	CASSYSLGGNTEAFF	TGTGCCAGCAGTTACTCCCTTGGCGGGAACACTGAAGCTTTCTTT
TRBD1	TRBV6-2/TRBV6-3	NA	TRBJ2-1	CASSYRGQYNEQFF	TGTGCCAGCAGTTACAGGGGGCAATACAATGAGCAGTTCTTC
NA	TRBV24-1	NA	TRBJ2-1	CATSLQGAPSTSHNEQFF	TGTGCCACCAGTTTACAGGGTGCCCCATCGACGAGTCACAATGAGCAGTTCTTC
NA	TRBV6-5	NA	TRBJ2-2	CASSYFPDTNTGELFF	TGTGCCAGCAGTTACTTCCCAGACACTAACACCGGGGAGCTGTTTTTT
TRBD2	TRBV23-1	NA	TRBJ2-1	CASSPSAGGDNNEQFF	TGCGCCAGCAGCCCATCAGCGGGAGGGGATAACAATGAGCAGTTCTTC
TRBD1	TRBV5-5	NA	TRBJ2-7	CASSVSGTGLYEQYF	TGTGCCAGCAGCGTCTCCGGGACAGGGTTGTACGAGCAGTACTTC